The 4 T cell receptor beta chains reported below all come from one sample, sequenced in a study of blood T cells in healthy people across ages. With a J-beta primer mix and a sample-barcoded 5' primer, a second PCR ran 7 to 11 cycles. TCRdb fed the 5' RACE reads into MiXCR, producing one record per CDR3 protein. The sample yields some 1.5 million distinct CDR3 sequences, approximately 43% seen once. The sequencing input was blood. These receptor sequences come from a woman aged 18-29 years in good health.

The chain is built from TRBV14 and TRBJ2-1, with D unresolved. Deletions cut 0 bases from V and 5 bases from J, with 8 bases between. The CDR3 totals 14 residues. CDR1 is SGHDN, CDR2 FVKESK, per germline. CDR3 sequence reads: CASSQDRVNNEQFF. The CDR3 DNA reads as TGTGCCAGCAGCCAAGATAGGGTCAACAATGAGCAGTTCTTC.

V usage is TRBV7-9 and J usage is TRBJ1-1; unclear D gene. The V and J ends lost 2 bases and 1 base respectively, with 14 bases between them. This CDR3 region has 16 residues. Germline lookup yields CDR1 SEHNR and CDR2 FQNEAQ (reference sequence). Here the CDR3 DNA reads TGTGCCAGCAGCTTATATCCGGCCAACTCGAACACTGAAGCTTTCTTT. This encodes CASSLYPANSNTEAFF.

The V gene is TRBV7-2, the J gene TRBJ1-2, with D uncertain. The ends were cut back, 5 bases at V and 0 bases at J, with 16 bases in the middle. CDR3 length: 16 residues. Germline CDR1 is SGHTA and CDR2 is FQGNSA. The CDR3 here is CASSVGPSLANYGYTF. For the CDR3, the DNA is TGTGCCAGCAGCGTCGGGCCCTCACTCGCTAACTATGGCTACACCTTC.

The chain combines TRBV7-9 with TRBJ2-1; D gene unclear. This CDR3 comprises 12 residues. Trimming took 3 bases from V and 7 from J, leaving 7 bases between them. Germline loops: CDR1 SEHNR, CDR2 FQNEAQ (reference sequence). This CDR3 is CASSFPRNEQFF. The CDR3 coding sequence is TGTGCCAGCAGCTTCCCCCGGAATGAGCAGTTCTTC.